This T cell receptor (beta chain) was documented in a study of shared clonotypes between healthy human individuals. Among the donors, all were Caucasian adults who lived in Nashville, Tennessee. Repertoires were generated with immunoSEQ multiplex PCR, while TCRdb's copy carries only in-frame clones and drops some. The table lists roughly 2 million clones, roughly 96% of them singletons. Worth noting for this clone: Other DNA sequences from this sample encode an identical CDR3 as well.

The germline V and J ends were trimmed by 1 base and 4 bases, with 8 bases remaining between them. The CDR3 spans 13 residues. CDR1 is LNHNV and CDR2 is YYDKDF in the germline V gene (reference sequence). Input material: naive CD4+ T cells sorted from blood. Subset described: CD45RA+ positively selected. This clonotype was obtained from a man aged 18 to 30 in good health. The chain has TRBV15 and TRBJ2-7; the D gene is possibly TRBD1 (5 bases). In DNA form, the CDR3 reads TGTGCCACCAGCAGAGGCAGGGATTACGAGCAGTACTTC. It is translated as CATSRGRDYEQYF.